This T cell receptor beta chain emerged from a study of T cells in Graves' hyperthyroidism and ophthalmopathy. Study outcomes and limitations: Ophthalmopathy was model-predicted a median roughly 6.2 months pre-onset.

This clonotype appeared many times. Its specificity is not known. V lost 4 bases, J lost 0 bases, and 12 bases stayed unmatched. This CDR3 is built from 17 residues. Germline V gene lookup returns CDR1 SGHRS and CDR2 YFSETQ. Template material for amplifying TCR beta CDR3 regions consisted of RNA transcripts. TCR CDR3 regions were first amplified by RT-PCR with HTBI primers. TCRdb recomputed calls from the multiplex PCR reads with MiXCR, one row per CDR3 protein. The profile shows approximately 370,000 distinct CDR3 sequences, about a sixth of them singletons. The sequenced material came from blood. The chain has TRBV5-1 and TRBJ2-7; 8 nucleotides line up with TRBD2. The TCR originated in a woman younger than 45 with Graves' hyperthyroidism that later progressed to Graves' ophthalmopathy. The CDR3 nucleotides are TGCGCCAGCAGCCCTCGGGCTAGCGGGTACGCCTCCTACGAGCAGTACTTC. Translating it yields CASSPRASGYASYEQYF.